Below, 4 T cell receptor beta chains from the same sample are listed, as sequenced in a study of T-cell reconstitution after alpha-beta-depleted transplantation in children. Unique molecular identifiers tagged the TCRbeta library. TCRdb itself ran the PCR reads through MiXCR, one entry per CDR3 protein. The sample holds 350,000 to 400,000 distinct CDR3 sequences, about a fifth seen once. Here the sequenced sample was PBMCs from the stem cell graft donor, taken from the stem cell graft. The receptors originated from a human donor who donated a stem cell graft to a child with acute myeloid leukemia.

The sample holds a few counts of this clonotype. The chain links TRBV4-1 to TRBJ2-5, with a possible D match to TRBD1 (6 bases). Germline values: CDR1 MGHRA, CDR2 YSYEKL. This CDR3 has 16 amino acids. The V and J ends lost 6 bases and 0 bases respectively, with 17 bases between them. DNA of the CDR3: TGCGCCAGCAGGGAAAGGGGGTCGGGTGACCAAGAGACCCAGTACTTC. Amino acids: CASRERGSGDQETQYF.

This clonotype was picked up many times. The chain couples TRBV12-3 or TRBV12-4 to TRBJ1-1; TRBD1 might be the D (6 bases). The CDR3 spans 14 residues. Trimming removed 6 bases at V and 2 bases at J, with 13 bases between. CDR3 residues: CASRLTGPNTEAFF. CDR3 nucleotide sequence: TGTGCCAGCAGGCTGACAGGTCCAAACACTGAAGCTTTCTTT.

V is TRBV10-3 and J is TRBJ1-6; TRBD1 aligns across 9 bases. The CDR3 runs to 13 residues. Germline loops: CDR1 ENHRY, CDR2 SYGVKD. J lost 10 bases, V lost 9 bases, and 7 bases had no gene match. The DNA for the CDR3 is TGTGCCATTGGGACAGGGTCAGCCTCACCCCTCCACTTT. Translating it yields CAIGTGSASPLHF.

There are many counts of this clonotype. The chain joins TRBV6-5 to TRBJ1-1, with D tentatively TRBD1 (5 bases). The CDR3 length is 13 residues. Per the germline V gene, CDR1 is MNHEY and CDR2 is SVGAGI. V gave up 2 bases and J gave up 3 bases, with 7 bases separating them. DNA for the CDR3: TGTGCCAGCAGTTACAGGGGTTACACTGAAGCTTTCTTT. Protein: CASSYRGYTEAFF.